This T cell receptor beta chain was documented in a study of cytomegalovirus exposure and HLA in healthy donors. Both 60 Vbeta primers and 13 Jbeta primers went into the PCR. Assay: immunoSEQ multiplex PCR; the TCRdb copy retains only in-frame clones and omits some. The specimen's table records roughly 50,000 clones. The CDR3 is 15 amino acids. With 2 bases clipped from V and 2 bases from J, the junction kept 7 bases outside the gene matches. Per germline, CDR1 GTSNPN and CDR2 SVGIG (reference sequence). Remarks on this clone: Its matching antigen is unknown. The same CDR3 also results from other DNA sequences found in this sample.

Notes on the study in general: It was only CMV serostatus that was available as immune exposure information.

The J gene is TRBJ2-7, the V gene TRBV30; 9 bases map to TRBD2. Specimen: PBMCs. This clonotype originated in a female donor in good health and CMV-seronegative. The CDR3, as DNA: TGTGCCTGGAGTCCACTGGCGGGAGGGCCCTACGAGCAGTACTTC. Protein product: CAWSPLAGGPYEQYF.